Detailed here is one T cell receptor beta chain. Its target is not known. The germline CDR1 and CDR2 sequences are LNHDA and SQIVND (reference sequence). The CDR3 totals 12 residues. Trimming removed 7 bases from V and 4 bases from J, with 10 bases in between. Tumor tissue was collected at baseline, before treatment began. This specimen comes from a study of circulating tumor DNA in untreated peripheral T-cell lymphoma. Study-wide points: Tumor-specific clonotypes: identified in around four fifths of patients, around nine tenths of baseline tissues.

Repertoires were generated with immunoSEQ multiplex PCR, while TCRdb's copy carries only in-frame clones and drops some. The sample includes about 10,000 clones, roughly 80% of them seen just once. This chain uses TRBV19 with TRBJ1-2; possibly TRBD1 for D (5 bases). The receptor's source is a human donor with peripheral T-cell lymphoma. Material: tumor tissue. The CDR3: CASTFDSYGYTF. Written as DNA, the CDR3 is TGTGCCAGTACCTTCGACAGCTATGGCTACACCTTC.